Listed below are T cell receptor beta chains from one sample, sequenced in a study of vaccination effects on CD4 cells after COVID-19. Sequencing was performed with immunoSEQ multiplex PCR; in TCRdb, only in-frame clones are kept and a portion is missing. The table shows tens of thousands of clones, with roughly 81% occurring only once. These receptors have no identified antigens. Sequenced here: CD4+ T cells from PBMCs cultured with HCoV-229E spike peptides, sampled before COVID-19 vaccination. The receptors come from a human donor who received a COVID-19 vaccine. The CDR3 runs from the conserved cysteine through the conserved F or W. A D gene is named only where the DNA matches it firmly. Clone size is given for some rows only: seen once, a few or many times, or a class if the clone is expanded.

TGTGCCAGCTCACCACTGCAGGGACGCACAGATACGCAGTATTTT	CASSPLQGRTDTQYF	TRBJ2-3	NA	NA	TRBV18
TGTGCCAGCAGAGGGGCAGCCTTCTATGGCTACACCTTC	CASRGAAFYGYTF	TRBJ1-2	NA	NA	TRBV6-5
TGTGCCAGCAGGCGAAACACCGGGGAGCTGTTTTTT	CASRRNTGELFF	TRBJ2-2	NA	NA	TRBV28
TGTGCCACCAGTGATATTCGCGGGACCCAAGAGACCCAGTACTTC	CATSDIRGTQETQYF	TRBJ2-5	NA	NA	TRBV24-1
TGTGCCAGCAGCCCATTCTCTGGGGCCAACGTCCTGACTTTC	CASSPFSGANVLTF	TRBJ2-6	NA	NA	TRBV5-6
TGTGCCAGCAGCCATCTACGGGGGAAGGGTGGCTACACCTTC	CASSHLRGKGGYTF	TRBJ1-2	NA	NA	TRBV7-8
TGTGCCTGGAACCGGGACAGGAGCTCCTATAATTCACCCCTCCACTTT	CAWNRDRSSYNSPLHF	TRBJ1-6	TRBD1	NA	TRBV30
TGTGCCAGCAGTGTAGGGACTAGCGGGTTCACAGATACGCAGTATTTT	CASSVGTSGFTDTQYF	TRBJ2-3	TRBD2	NA	TRBV28
TGTGCCACCAGTGATTTGGGCAGGGCCACCGGGGAGCTGTTTTTT	CATSDLGRATGELFF	TRBJ2-2	NA	NA	TRBV24-1
TGTGCCATCAGTGAGGCGGCTAGCGGGGGGGGCCGAAGCCAGTACTTC	CAISEAASGGGRSQYF	TRBJ2-5	TRBD2	NA	TRBV10-3
TGTGCCAGCAGCCTTCGGCTGGGGGGAGTAGGCTACAATGAGCAGTTCTTC	CASSLRLGGVGYNEQFF	TRBJ2-1	NA	once	TRBV7-2
TGTGCCAGTAGTATTTGGCAGCGTGCAGGGGCCCTCCAAGAGACCCAGTACTTC	CASSIWQRAGALQETQYF	TRBJ2-5	NA	NA	TRBV19
TGTGCCAGTAAGAAACAGGGGGCTGGGTATGGCTACACCTTC	CASKKQGAGYGYTF	TRBJ1-2	TRBD1	NA	TRBV19
TGCAGCGTTGATTCTGGCTACACCTTC	CSVDSGYTF	TRBJ1-2	NA	NA	TRBV29-1
TGTGCCAGCAGAGGTTTCGAAGCTTTCTTT	CASRGFEAFF	TRBJ1-1	NA	NA	TRBV5-8
TGCGCCAGCAGCCAAGGAGGTTTTGGGGGCGTCGATCAGCCCCAGCATTTT	CASSQGGFGGVDQPQHF	TRBJ1-5	NA	NA	TRBV4-1
TGCGCCAGCAGCCGACCCGGGACAGGTTGGAACACTGAAGCTTTCTTT	CASSRPGTGWNTEAFF	TRBJ1-1	TRBD1	NA	TRBV5-1
TGTGCCAGCAGTTTATCGGGCAGGGATACGCAGTATTTT	CASSLSGRDTQYF	TRBJ2-3	NA	NA	TRBV12-3/TRBV12-4
TGTGCCAGCTCACCCCGATTGGACGGCACAGATACGCAGTATTTT	CASSPRLDGTDTQYF	TRBJ2-3	NA	NA	TRBV18
TGCAGCGTCCGGGACAGGACGAACACCGGGGAGCTGTTTTTT	CSVRDRTNTGELFF	TRBJ2-2	TRBD1	NA	TRBV29-1
TGTGCCAGCAGCTTAGCCTTGTTTCAGGGACAGGGGGCACGTGGCTACACCTTC	CASSLALFQGQGARGYTF	TRBJ1-2	TRBD1	NA	TRBV7-8
TGCGCCAGCAGCCAAGGGCCGTTGCTGGACACTGAAGCTTTCTTT	CASSQGPLLDTEAFF	TRBJ1-1	NA	NA	TRBV4-1
TGTGCCAGCAGTGAAAATTTAAACTCAAATCAGCCCCAGCATTTT	CASSENLNSNQPQHF	TRBJ1-5	NA	NA	TRBV6-1
TGTGCCTGGTATACCGGGACAGGGGGAACCGGGGAGCTGTTTTTT	CAWYTGTGGTGELFF	TRBJ2-2	TRBD1	NA	TRBV30
TGTGCCAGCAGCTTTGGAAATTCACCCCTCCACTTT	CASSFGNSPLHF	TRBJ1-6	NA	NA	TRBV7-9
TGTGCCTGGAGACGGGAAGAGAATTCACCCCTCCACTTT	CAWRREENSPLHF	TRBJ1-6	NA	NA	TRBV30
TGTGCCAGCTCACCAACAGGGGAAATGCCCCAGCATTTT	CASSPTGEMPQHF	TRBJ1-5	TRBD1	NA	TRBV18
TGTGCCAGCAGTTTAGATGTGGACAGGGCTAACTATGGCTACACCTTC	CASSLDVDRANYGYTF	TRBJ1-2	TRBD1	NA	TRBV27
TGTGCCAGCATCCTTTCAGGGGCGGATTATTCACCCCTCCACTTT	CASILSGADYSPLHF	TRBJ1-6	NA	NA	TRBV28
TGTGCCAGTAGTCGGTTAGCGGGGTCGGGCATGGAGACCCAGTACTTC	CASSRLAGSGMETQYF	TRBJ2-5	TRBD2	NA	TRBV19
TGTGCCATCAGGCCAAACGGGCCCCGCGGAGGCTACACCTTC	CAIRPNGPRGGYTF	TRBJ1-2	NA	NA	TRBV10-3
TGTGCCAGCAGCTTAGTAGGGGGGGAGCGAGCTTTCTTT	CASSLVGGERAFF	TRBJ1-1	NA	NA	TRBV7-2
TGTGCCAGCAGGGACAGGAGCTCCTACAATGAGCAGTTCTTC	CASRDRSSYNEQFF	TRBJ2-1	TRBD1	NA	TRBV7-2
TGTGCCATCTCAACAGGTGAACCTTCACCCCTCCACTTT	CAISTGEPSPLHF	TRBJ1-6	NA	few	TRBV28
TGTGCCAGCAGCACCAACCTCCAGGGGGCAGGGAACTATGGCTACACCTTC	CASSTNLQGAGNYGYTF	TRBJ1-2	TRBD1	few	TRBV7-9
TGTGCCAGCTCACCACAGAGAGACTATGGCTACACCTTC	CASSPQRDYGYTF	TRBJ1-2	NA	NA	TRBV18